The 26 T cell receptor beta chains reported below all come from one sample, sequenced in a study of shared clonotypes between healthy human individuals. Assay used: immunoSEQ multiplex PCR; TCRdb lists only in-frame clones, some missing. The repertoire has under 750,000 clones, approximately 77% of them found once; the top ten carry approximately 1.8%. Sequenced input: memory CD4+ T cells sorted from blood. The subset here: CD45RA-negative fraction. The receptors shown here come from a woman in her twenties or thirties in good health.

The rearrangement links TRBV29-1 to TRBJ2-3, with a possible D match to TRBD1 (8 bases). Germline CDR1 and CDR2: SQVTM and ANQGSEA. The CDR3 loop spans 16 amino acids. The V end lost 6 bases, the J end lost 3 bases, and 22 bases lay between the germline ends. The CDR3 DNA reads as TGCAGCGTCTCAGGGGGCGGCGGGAGAGGGACAGATACGCAGTATTTT. Its translation: CSVSGGGGRGTDTQYF.

The chain employs TRBV19 and TRBJ2-3; D may be TRBD1 (6 bases). Germline-derived CDR1 and CDR2 are LNHDA and SQIVND (reference sequence). This CDR3 has 13 amino acids. Trimming cost V 4 bases and J 5 bases, with 10 bases left between them. CDR3 sequence reads: CASSNRAGDTQYF. CDR3 DNA sequence: TGTGCCAGTAGTAACAGGGCGGGAGATACGCAGTATTTT.

On this clone itself: Other DNA sequences in this specimen translate into the identical CDR3. The genes are TRBV4-1 and TRBJ2-7; D is unclear. Per germline, CDR1 MGHRA and CDR2 YSYEKL. V shed 1 base and J shed 1 base, with 11 bases lying between them. This CDR3 contains 15 residues. The CDR3, as DNA: TGCGCCAGCAGCCAAGGGGCTGGGGTATCCTACGAGCAGTACTTC. Translation gives CASSQGAGVSYEQYF.

This clone was seen more than once but under ten times. This chain uses TRBV30 with TRBJ2-1; TRBD1 is a possible D gene (5 bases). V was cut by 2 bases and J by 5 bases, with 7 bases left in between. The CDR3 is 12 residues long. Germline CDR1 reads GTSNPN; CDR2 reads SVGIG (reference sequence). The CDR3 DNA reads as TGTGCCTGGAGTAAGGGGCACAATGAGCAGTTCTTC. As protein: CAWSKGHNEQFF.

This rearrangement joins TRBV20-1 to TRBJ1-2; D is undetermined. The CDR3 loop spans 11 amino acids. CDR1 is DFQATT, CDR2 SNEGSKA, per germline (reference sequence). V dropped 2 bases and J dropped 8 bases, with 9 bases sitting between them. The CDR3 is CSARPAMGYTF. CDR3 nucleotide sequence: TGCAGTGCTAGACCCGCCATGGGCTACACCTTC.

There are a few counts of this clone. The rearrangement uses TRBV18 and TRBJ1-2, with D unclear. This CDR3 region has 15 residues. Germline V gives CDR1 KGHSH, CDR2 LQKENI. V lost 2 bases and J 0 bases, leaving 10 bases between the germline ends. The CDR3 DNA reads TGTGCCAGCTCACCAGCACAGCCTACTAACTATGGCTACACCTTC. This translates into CASSPAQPTNYGYTF.

The chain is built from TRBV2 and TRBJ2-7; 13 bases are shared with TRBD2. There are 15 residues in the CDR3. The germline gives CDR1 SNHLY, CDR2 FYNNEI. Trimming took 6 bases from V and 6 from J; bases not matched to a gene: 8. CDR3 protein: CASSDQLAGGREQYF. The CDR3 DNA is TGTGCCAGCAGCGATCAACTAGCGGGAGGGCGCGAGCAGTACTTC.

By proportion, this clone is medium-sized. The rearrangement links TRBV6-1 to TRBJ2-7; 7 positions match TRBD1. The CDR3 has 14 residues. Looked up from germline, CDR1 is MNHNS and CDR2 is SASEGT. The V segment lost 7 bases and the J segment 2 bases; nucleotides outside the gene matches: 8. The CDR3 coding sequence is TGTGCCAGCAATTTACAGGGGTCACCCTACGAGCAGTACTTC. Encoded protein: CASNLQGSPYEQYF.

This clone was detected a few times. The CDR3 DNA sequence: TGTGCCAGCAGCTTAGGTAGGGTGGGGGAAAAACTGTTTTTT. It codes for CASSLGRVGEKLFF. This chain joins TRBV7-3 and TRBJ1-4; D not resolved. This CDR3 contains 14 residues. Per the germline V gene, CDR1 is SGHTA and CDR2 is FQGTGA. The V end lost 2 bases, the J end lost 8 bases, and 12 bases lay between the germline ends.

V is TRBV7-6 and J is TRBJ1-3; D is possibly TRBD1 (5 bases). This CDR3 is built from 21 residues. The V gene lost 10 bases and the J gene lost 3 bases, with 37 bases spanning the gap. CDR1 is SGHVS, CDR2 FNYEAQ, per germline. The CDR3 region has the DNA TGTGCCACTCCTATGCGGGGGTTTCATGAAGTCGGAAGCATTCGTGGAAACACCATATATTTT. Amino acid sequence: CATPMRGFHEVGSIRGNTIYF.

This clone was observed a few times. The chain recombines TRBV9 with TRBJ2-5; D call uncertain. Germline CDR1 is SGDLS and CDR2 is YYNGEE. V dropped 0 bases and J dropped 6 bases, with 9 bases sitting between them. This CDR3 region has 13 residues. CDR3 region: CASSVGLIQTQYF. CDR3 DNA: TGTGCCAGCAGCGTAGGGCTTATCCAGACCCAGTACTTC.

The chain joins TRBV15 to TRBJ2-1, with 13 bases matching TRBD2. CDR3 size: 15 residues. V was pared by 5 bases and J by 8 bases, with 6 bases of the junction left unmatched. Germline values: CDR1 LNHNV, CDR2 YYDKDF (reference sequence). The CDR3 sequence is CATSGLAGEEYEQFF. The DNA for the CDR3 is TGTGCCACCAGCGGACTAGCGGGAGAAGAATATGAGCAGTTCTTC. Together with reference TRBV15 and TRBJ2-1, the CDR3 gives the full variable domain: DAMVIQNPRYQVTQFGKPVTLSCSQTLNHNVMYWYQQKSSQAPKLLFHYYDKDFNNEADTPDNFQSRRPNTSFCFLDIRSPGLGDTAMYLCATSGLAGEEYEQFFGPGTRLTVL.

The genes are TRBV7-5 and TRBJ2-7; the table names TRBD2, a call not compared with the DNA. TRBV7-5 is termed a pseudogene. The CDR3 covers 12 residues. The CDR3 nucleotides are TGTGTCAGAAGGAGGGTGGGGTACGAGCAGTACTTC. Residues: CVRRRVGYEQYF.

The rearrangement joins TRBV7-8 to TRBJ2-7; D may correspond to TRBD1 or TRBD2 (5 bases each). Germline lookup yields CDR1 SGHVS and CDR2 FQNEAQ. V was trimmed by 3 bases and J by 3 bases, leaving 12 bases between them. This CDR3 contains 14 residues. The CDR3 protein is CASSLGELFYEQYF. The CDR3 DNA is TGTGCCAGCAGCTTGGGGGAATTATTCTACGAGCAGTACTTC. The full variable domain, in which reference TRBV7-8 and TRBJ2-7 provide the parts outside the CDR3, is GAGVSQSPRYKVAKRGQDVALRCDPISGHVSLFWYQQALGQGPEFLTYFQNEAQLDKSGLPSDRFFAERPEGSVSTLKIQRTQQEDSAVYLCASSLGELFYEQYFGPGTRLTVT.

In the case of this clone: A read error may be the cause here, since a much bigger clone is one base away. The V gene is TRBV28, the J gene TRBJ1-5, with D possibly matching TRBD1 (5 bases). CDR3 size: 14 residues. The V end was cut by 5 bases, the J end by 2 bases, with 10 bases between. The germline CDR1 and CDR2 sequences are MDHEN and SYDVKM. The CDR3 sequence is CASSPRVGNQPQHF. The CDR3 nucleotides are TGTGCCAGCAGTCCCAGGGTGGGCAATCAGCCCCAGCATTTT.

This clone was detected a few times. The V call is TRBV7-9, the J call TRBJ2-3, with 11 bases that match TRBD2. V lost 2 bases, J lost 6 bases, and 16 bases stayed unmatched. The CDR3 is 19 amino acids. CDR1 and CDR2 from the germline V gene are SEHNR and FQNEAQ (reference sequence). CDR3 nucleotides: TGTGCCAGCAGCTTAAGATTTGGGATAGCGGGAGGGCCGCGGGATACGCAGTATTTT. Its protein is CASSLRFGIAGGPRDTQYF. Full variable domain (rest looked up from reference TRBV7-9 and TRBJ2-3): DTGVSQNPRHKITKRGQNVTFRCDPISEHNRLYWYRQTLGQGPEFLTYFQNEAQLEKSRLLSDRFSAERPKGSFSTLEIQRTEQGDSAMYLCASSLRFGIAGGPRDTQYFGPGTRLTVL.

The chain links TRBV5-1 to TRBJ2-5; D is unresolved. Germline lookup yields CDR1 SGHRS and CDR2 YFSETQ. Trimming cost V 4 bases and J 5 bases, with 9 bases left between them. The CDR3 has 12 amino acids. CDR3: CASSTHGETQYF. CDR3 sequence (DNA): TGCGCCAGCAGCACCCACGGGGAGACCCAGTACTTC.

Comment on this clone: The germline gene is not matched at one end of the junction; a read error may be the cause. The gene calls are TRBV7-8 and TRBJ1-5; D is ambiguous. The CDR3 has 16 residues. The germline V gene encodes CDR1 SGHVS and CDR2 FQNEAQ. CDR3 sequence (DNA): TGTGCCAGCAGCCTAGCTCGGCAGCTTAGCAATCAGCCCCAGCATTTT. This gives the protein CASSLARQLSNQPQHF.

This chain connects TRBV6-1 to TRBJ1-4; 8 nucleotides align to TRBD1. The germline V gene has CDR1 MNHNS and CDR2 SASEGT. The CDR3 is 14 amino acids. The trim removed 3 bases at V and 14 bases at J, leaving 11 bases unmatched. In DNA, the CDR3 is TGTGCCAGCAGTGAGGGACAGGCGAATGTTCTGCTGTTTTTT. It codes for CASSEGQANVLLFF.

The rearrangement uses TRBV21-1 and TRBJ1-5. TRBV21-1 is shown as a pseudogene. CDR3 length: 18 amino acids. CDR3: CASSTVLIGFRRNQPQHF. In DNA form, the CDR3 reads TGTGCCAGCAGCACAGTCTTGATCGGTTTCAGAAGGAATCAGCCCCAGCATTTT.

With respect to this clone: The identical CDR3 is also encoded by other nucleotide sequences in the sample. The rearrangement joins TRBV7-6 to TRBJ2-1; 7 positions agree with TRBD2. The CDR3 consists of 14 residues. Germline V CDR1 and CDR2: SGHVS, FNYEAQ. Trimming took 4 bases from V and 4 from J; bases not matched to a gene: 4. For the CDR3, the DNA is TGTGCCAGCAGCTCCTCGGGGGGTTACAATGAGCAGTTCTTC. Protein: CASSSSGGYNEQFF.

The gene calls are TRBV5-8 and TRBJ2-1; 9 positions agree with TRBD2. V lost 5 bases and J lost 9; bases outside the gene matches: 12. The CDR3 totals 15 residues. Per germline, CDR1 SGHTS and CDR2 YDEGEE. In DNA, the CDR3 is TGTGCCAGCAGTATGATTCTAGCGGGGTCGGGTGAGCAGTTCTTC. Amino acid sequence: CASSMILAGSGEQFF.

The rearrangement joins TRBV2 to TRBJ1-4; 7 nucleotides match TRBD1. Germline CDR1 and CDR2: SNHLY and FYNNEI. CDR3 size: 13 residues. Trimming cost V 6 bases and J 7 bases; bases outside gene matches: 5. In nucleotides, the CDR3 is TGTGCCAGCAGAGCGGACAGGCGTGAAAAACTGTTTTTT. This gives the protein CASRADRREKLFF.

The chain is built from TRBV6-1 and TRBJ1-3; a weak D match, TRBD1 (5 bases). Germline V gene lookup returns CDR1 MNHNS and CDR2 SASEGT. Trimming removed 7 bases from V and 4 bases from J, with 8 bases in between. The CDR3 sequence is 12 residues long. The CDR3 region is CASMGDGNTIYF. The CDR3 DNA sequence: TGTGCCAGCATGGGGGACGGAAACACCATATATTTT.

This clone appeared a few times. V is TRBV5-1 and J is TRBJ1-2; TRBD1 aligns across 8 bases. The CDR3 extends over 15 amino acids. Germline CDR1 is SGHRS and CDR2 is YFSETQ. J lost 4 bases, V lost 3 bases, and 8 bases had no gene match. The CDR3 nucleotides read TGCGCCAGCAGCTCTCCTGACAGGGGAGCCTATGGCTACACCTTC. Protein product: CASSSPDRGAYGYTF.

V usage is TRBV20-1 and J usage is TRBJ2-1; D is unresolved. Trimming removed 3 bases from V and 8 bases from J, with 5 bases in between. CDR3 length: 10 residues. Germline CDR1 DFQATT, CDR2 SNEGSKA (reference sequence). CDR3 sequence: CSASWDEQFF. CDR3 nucleotides: TGCAGTGCTAGCTGGGATGAGCAGTTCTTC.